This TCR beta chain appears in the sequencing data of a study of CD8 T cells in Susac syndrome (dated by TCRdb to the late 2010s). At the level of the whole study: Of the Susac syndrome patients who were sequenced, roughly six had clinically active disease and roughly 8 were in clinical remission. At blood withdrawal, Susac syndrome patients were either therapy-naive, taking corticosteroids (in some cases with IVIg as well), or taking IVIg alone. Whether CD8+ T cell activation and differentiation in Susac syndrome was antigen driven was tested using repertoire sequencing. What the research found in general, with its limitations: In the CD4+ T cell repertoire of Susac syndrome patients, clonal expansion was not detected. The number of individuals in the TCR sequencing and HLA analysis was acknowledged as relatively small.

Ends trimmed: V by 0 bases, J by 5 bases; bases unmatched to a gene: 5. The germline V gene gives CDR1 as MGHDK and CDR2 as SYGVNS. Counted from cysteine to phenylalanine, this CDR3 has 16 amino acids. The DNA shown is the 48-base CDR3, in frame from base 1. RNA was extracted using the RNeasy kit, and roughly 0.5 to 1 microgram was reverse transcribed with random hexamers. TCR beta CDR3 regions were amplified with the immunoSEQ multiplex PCR assay covering 54 Vbeta and 13 Jbeta segments. PCR amplification bias was corrected by using a synthetic template baseline for primer optimization and computational correction. The source study handled its data this way. Only productive sequences were kept, with reads annotated to V, D and J genes according to IMGT and analyzed in immunoSEQ Analyzer. Clonality was calculated as one minus the Shannon entropy normalized by log2 of the number of productive unique sequences. Public and private clones were assessed among the 100 most prevalent clones of each patient and control. Clones were defined as Susac-specific when absent from the healthy and MS cohorts, from fewer than 1,200 published viral clones and from other ImmuneACCESS disease sequences. Through fastp at Q25 and MiXCR, TCRdb rebuilt clones from the public reads, retaining in-frame beta chains. Each entry merges the rows of one CDR3 protein and shows their most common DNA and genes. The V and J calls follow TCRdb's processing rather than the paper's. Counted in this sample were some 180,000 distinct CDR3 sequences; roughly 91% of them appeared once. Approximately 0.09% of the sample belongs to the ten largest clones.

With respect to this clonotype: The clone's antigen remains unknown. Per-base qualities were not stored, and no clone one base away is much larger.

Peripheral blood CD8+ and CD4+ T cells from healthy donors, Susac syndrome patients and multiple sclerosis patients were profiled by high-throughput TCR beta sequencing. The Susac syndrome patients fulfilled recently defined diagnostic criteria for either definite or probable disease. Bulk CD8+ and CD4+ T cells were purified magnetically by negative isolation, whereas CD8+ TEMRA cells were enriched by FACS. Blood was drawn into EDTA tubes, processed within 24 hours, and PBMCs were isolated by density gradient centrifugation. PBMCs intended for TCR sequencing were cryopreserved in liquid nitrogen and thawed later in a water bath at 37 degrees C. Purity of sorted or isolated CD4+, CD8+ and CD8+ TEMRA cells was at least 90%.

The sequencing input was CD4+ T cells from PBMCs. This receptor was taken from a human donor with Susac syndrome. The rearranged chain carries TRBV25-1 and TRBJ2-2; 8 central nucleotides agree with TRBD1. The sequenced DNA is TGTGCCAGCAGTGAATATGGGCAGGGGGCAACCGGGGAGCTGTTTTTT. This codes for CASSEYGQGATGELFF.